The rows below give T cell receptor beta chains drawn from one sample of a study of multiple sclerosis patients with progressive multifocal leukoencephalopathy. Only in-frame clones appear in the TCRdb table, and some are missing; sequencing was by immunoSEQ multiplex PCR. The sample lists about 30,000 clones; about nine tenths were seen once. The sample in question was PBMCs, obtained from a patient treated with natalizumab. Receptors originate from a human donor with multiple sclerosis. Each CDR3 is given with its conserved first and last residue. A D gene is named only where the DNA matches it firmly. Not all rows give a size; the values are once, few, many and, for expanded clones, a class.

J: TRBJ2-4
size: .
V: TRBV6-1
D: .
DNA: TGTGCCAGCAGTGTAACCGATGACCTAGCCAAAAACATTCAGTACTTC
CDR3: CASSVTDDLAKNIQYF

J: TRBJ1-3
size: .
V: TRBV28
D: .
DNA: TGTGCCAGCAGCAGCTCGACGGCCGATAAGGGGGGAAACACCATATATTTT
CDR3: CASSSSTADKGGNTIYF

J: TRBJ2-5
size: .
V: TRBV28
D: .
DNA: TGTGCCAGCAGTACGCTCGACCGGAGGGAGACCCAGTACTTC
CDR3: CASSTLDRRETQYF

J: TRBJ2-1
size: .
V: TRBV10-3
D: .
DNA: TGTGCCATCAGTGAAGTTATTCGGGGAATGAACAATGAGCAGTTCTTC
CDR3: CAISEVIRGMNNEQFF

J: TRBJ1-2
size: .
V: TRBV10-3
D: TRBD1
DNA: TGTGCCATCAGTTCCGGGACAGGGAAATTCTATGGCTACACCTTC
CDR3: CAISSGTGKFYGYTF

J: TRBJ2-6
size: .
V: TRBV28
D: .
DNA: TGTGCCAGCCGCCGGGCCTCAATCATGTCTGGGGCCAACGTCCTGACTTTC
CDR3: CASRRASIMSGANVLTF

J: TRBJ2-3
size: .
V: TRBV5-1
D: .
DNA: TGCGCCAGCAGCTTGGTAGGGGTCTTTGAGATCCTCGCCGATACGCAGTATTTT
CDR3: CASSLVGVFEILADTQYF

J: TRBJ2-1
size: .
V: TRBV13
D: .
DNA: TGTGCCAGCAGGGGACTGGGTGGCTCCTACAATGAGCAGTTCTTC
CDR3: CASRGLGGSYNEQFF

J: TRBJ2-2
size: .
V: TRBV5-1
D: TRBD1
DNA: TGCGCCAGCAGCAAATTACCTCCGGGACAGATAAACACCGGGGAGCTGTTTTTT
CDR3: CASSKLPPGQINTGELFF

J: TRBJ2-1
size: .
V: TRBV11-3
D: .
DNA: TGTGCCAGCAGCTTAGATGAACTAACCGAGCAGCTCTTC
CDR3: CASSLDELTEQLF

J: TRBJ1-4
size: few
V: TRBV9
D: .
DNA: TGTGCCAGCAGCCTCCGGAGCGCGACTAATGAAAAACTGTTTTTT
CDR3: CASSLRSATNEKLFF

J: TRBJ2-7
size: .
V: TRBV7-3
D: TRBD2
DNA: TGTGCCAGCAGCTTAGGGGGGCCGGGACTAGCTTCCGAGCAGTACTTC
CDR3: CASSLGGPGLASEQYF

J: TRBJ2-7
size: few
V: TRBV28
D: .
DNA: TGTGCCAGCAGTTTGGGCCAGCCCCATGAGCAGTACTTC
CDR3: CASSLGQPHEQYF

J: TRBJ2-1
size: .
V: TRBV5-5
D: .
DNA: TGTGCCAGCAGCTTCCTAATTAGCGAGGGCAACTACAATGAGCAGTTCTTC
CDR3: CASSFLISEGNYNEQFF

J: TRBJ2-1
size: .
V: TRBV4-2
D: TRBD2
DNA: TGTGCCAGCAGCGAAAGAGAGGGACTAGCAAACAATGAGCAGTTCTTC
CDR3: CASSEREGLANNEQFF

J: TRBJ1-3
size: few
V: TRBV6-6
D: .
DNA: TGTGCCAGCAGTTACCGTACGACAGGAGAAAACACCATATATTTT
CDR3: CASSYRTTGENTIYF

J: TRBJ2-7
size: .
V: TRBV5-4
D: .
DNA: TGTGCCAGCAGCTTGGCCGGGACCCACGAGCAGTACTTC
CDR3: CASSLAGTHEQYF

J: TRBJ2-5
size: .
V: TRBV10-3
D: .
DNA: TGTGCCATCAGTGAGTCAGTAGAGACCCAGTACTTC
CDR3: CAISESVETQYF

J: TRBJ2-7
size: .
V: TRBV5-1
D: .
DNA: TGCGCCAGCCGGAACGGGGGAACGGACGAGCAGTACTTC
CDR3: CASRNGGTDEQYF

J: TRBJ2-2
size: .
V: TRBV9
D: .
DNA: TGTGCCAGCAGCGTAGACTGGACCGGGGAGCTGTTTTTT
CDR3: CASSVDWTGELFF

J: TRBJ1-1
size: .
V: TRBV5-1
D: TRBD1
DNA: TGCGCCAGCAGCAGCGGACAGGGGACTGAAGCTTTCTTT
CDR3: CASSSGQGTEAFF

J: TRBJ2-7
size: .
V: TRBV5-8
D: TRBD2
DNA: TGTGCCAGCACAGCCGGGAGGACTATGTCCTACGAGCAGTACTTC
CDR3: CASTAGRTMSYEQYF

J: TRBJ1-6
size: .
V: TRBV25-1
D: TRBD1
DNA: TGTGCCAGCAGTGGAGCACAGGGGGAGAATTCACCCCTCCACTTT
CDR3: CASSGAQGENSPLHF

J: TRBJ1-1
size: .
V: TRBV28
D: .
DNA: TGTGCCAGCAGTCACCTTAAAGACACTGAAGCTTTCTTT
CDR3: CASSHLKDTEAFF

J: TRBJ2-1
size: .
V: TRBV10-3
D: TRBD2
DNA: TGTGCCATCAGTGACGTAGGCGGGAGGGCATGGGAGCAGTTCTTC
CDR3: CAISDVGGRAWEQFF

J: TRBJ2-7
size: few
V: TRBV28
D: .
DNA: TGTGCCAGCAGTTTAGCTGACGCTTCCACCTACGAGCAGTACTTC
CDR3: CASSLADASTYEQYF

J: TRBJ1-1
size: .
V: TRBV27
D: TRBD1
DNA: TGTGCCAGCAGTGCCCAACACCTTGGGACAGGTCGGACTGAAGCTTTCTTT
CDR3: CASSAQHLGTGRTEAFF

J: TRBJ1-2
size: once
V: TRBV11-2
D: .
DNA: TGTGCCAGCAGCTTAGAAGTTGGGGCCCTCTATGGCTACACCTTC
CDR3: CASSLEVGALYGYTF

J: TRBJ2-3
size: .
V: TRBV14
D: .
DNA: TGTGCCAGCAGCCAAGAACTGGTCCCCGGGCATACGCAGTATTTT
CDR3: CASSQELVPGHTQYF

J: TRBJ1-2
size: .
V: TRBV28
D: .
DNA: TGTGCCAGCAGATCAGGTCCCTATGGCTACACCTTC
CDR3: CASRSGPYGYTF

J: TRBJ1-1
size: .
V: TRBV11-2
D: .
DNA: TGTGCCAGCAGCTTCCAGGCGAACACTGAAGCTTTCTTT
CDR3: CASSFQANTEAFF

J: TRBJ2-2
size: .
V: TRBV7-9
D: .
DNA: TGTGCCAGCAGCCCGGACCACACCGGGGAGCTGTTTTTT
CDR3: CASSPDHTGELFF

J: TRBJ2-1
size: few
V: TRBV14
D: TRBD2
DNA: TGTGCCAGCAGCCAAGTATGGGGGGGAGATTACAATGAGCAGTTCTTC
CDR3: CASSQVWGGDYNEQFF

J: TRBJ2-2
size: .
V: TRBV21-1
D: .
DNA: TGTGCCAGCAGACCAGGCACCGGGGAGCTGTTTTTT
CDR3: CASRPGTGELFF

J: TRBJ1-5
size: .
V: TRBV4-1
D: TRBD1
DNA: TGCGCCAGCAGCCAAGGTCAACAGGGGATTCAGCCCCAGCATTTT
CDR3: CASSQGQQGIQPQHF

J: TRBJ1-3
size: .
V: TRBV7-7
D: .
DNA: TGTGCTAGCAGCAAACAGACGAGCTCTGGAAACACCATATATTTT
CDR3: CASSKQTSSGNTIYF

J: TRBJ1-2
size: few
V: TRBV6-6
D: .
DNA: TGTGCCAGCAGTTACTCGAAGACGGGACCCGAGGACACCTTC
CDR3: CASSYSKTGPEDTF

J: TRBJ2-5
size: .
V: TRBV7-6
D: TRBD2
DNA: TGTGCCAGCAGCTTAGTGGGCGGGAGTGTCGAGACCCAGTACTTC
CDR3: CASSLVGGSVETQYF

J: TRBJ1-1
size: .
V: TRBV4-3
D: TRBD1
DNA: TGCGCCAGCAGCCAAGATCTCCCCCCCACAGGGGGAGAGACTGAAGCTTTCTTT
CDR3: CASSQDLPPTGGETEAFF

J: TRBJ2-1
size: .
V: TRBV6-1
D: .
DNA: TGTGCCAGCCCGAGGAGGGGTAGTGGGTACAATGAGCAGTTCTTC
CDR3: CASPRRGSGYNEQFF

J: TRBJ1-1
size: .
V: TRBV5-4
D: TRBD1
DNA: TGTGCCAGCAGCTTGGCCTGGGTTGAGACAGGGAATACTGAAGCTTTCTTT
CDR3: CASSLAWVETGNTEAFF

J: TRBJ1-2
size: .
V: TRBV14
D: TRBD1
DNA: TGTGCCAGCAGCCAAGATCTGGGTGGCAGGGGGAAGTATGGCTACACCTTC
CDR3: CASSQDLGGRGKYGYTF

J: TRBJ2-7
size: .
V: TRBV5-4
D: TRBD2
DNA: TGTGCCAGCAGTCGAGGACTAGCGGAGACCTACGAGCAGTACTTC
CDR3: CASSRGLAETYEQYF

J: TRBJ2-1
size: .
V: TRBV5-4
D: TRBD2
DNA: TGTGCCAGCAGCCCCCGGGGGGAGTTAAGATCCAGGAATGAGCAGTTCTTC
CDR3: CASSPRGELRSRNEQFF

J: TRBJ2-3
size: .
V: TRBV6-4
D: TRBD2
DNA: TGTGCCAGCAGTGAGGTAGCGGGAGGGTTTGAAGATACGCAGTATTTT
CDR3: CASSEVAGGFEDTQYF

J: TRBJ1-5
size: .
V: TRBV2
D: TRBD1
DNA: TGTGCCAGCAGCGGCCCGACTGGGACAGGGGCCACTGGTTGGAATCAGCCCCAGCATTTT
CDR3: CASSGPTGTGATGWNQPQHF

J: TRBJ1-1
size: .
V: TRBV7-9
D: TRBD1
DNA: TGTGCCAGCATCCAGGGGGCTGAAGCTTTCTTT
CDR3: CASIQGAEAFF

J: TRBJ1-3
size: .
V: TRBV28
D: TRBD1
DNA: TGTGCCAGCAGTCCCCCAGGGGGGACCCCCGGTGGAAACACCATATATTTT
CDR3: CASSPPGGTPGGNTIYF

J: TRBJ2-7
size: once
V: TRBV18
D: TRBD2
DNA: TGTGCCAGCTCACCGTCGGGAGGGATGGGCGAGCAGTACTTC
CDR3: CASSPSGGMGEQYF

J: TRBJ1-1
size: .
V: TRBV18
D: TRBD1
DNA: TGTGCCAGCTCACAAAACAGGGGGCACACTGAAGCTTTCTTT
CDR3: CASSQNRGHTEAFF